This TCR beta chain was identified in a study of identical twins. Study results and caveats: For out-of-frame beta sequences, excess twin sharing was weaker. While abundant cord blood beta clonotypes carried fewer insertions, memory repertoires showed no such pattern.

In its sample, this clonotype was seen a few times. Its antigen is currently unknown. This CDR3 spans 16 amino acids. V dropped 0 bases and J dropped 0 bases, with 10 bases sitting between them. The V gene's germline CDR1 is SGHRS and CDR2 YFSETQ. TCRdb reanalysed the 5' RACE reads using MiXCR and keeps one entry per CDR3 protein. This sample has 700,000 or so distinct CDR3 sequences, with under 9% found just once. The same sample was also studied in work on yellow fever vaccine responses in identical twins.

The receptor comes from a woman between 18 and 30 years old in good health. The chain combines TRBV5-1 with TRBJ2-1; D is unclear. The sample consisted of PBMCs. As DNA, the CDR3 is TGCGCCAGCAGCTTGGGAGCACGATACTCCTACAATGAGCAGTTCTTC. Its protein product is CASSLGARYSYNEQFF.